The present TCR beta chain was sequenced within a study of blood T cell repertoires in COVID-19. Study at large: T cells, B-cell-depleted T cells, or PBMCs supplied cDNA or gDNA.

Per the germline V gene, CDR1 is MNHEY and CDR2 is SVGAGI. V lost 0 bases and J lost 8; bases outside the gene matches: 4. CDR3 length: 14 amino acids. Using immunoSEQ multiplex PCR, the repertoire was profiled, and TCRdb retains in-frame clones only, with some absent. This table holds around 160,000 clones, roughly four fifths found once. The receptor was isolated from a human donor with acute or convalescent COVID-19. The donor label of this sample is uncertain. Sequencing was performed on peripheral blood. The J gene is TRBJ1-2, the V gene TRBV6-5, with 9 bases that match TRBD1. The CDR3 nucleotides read TGTGCCAGCAGTTACTCGGACAGGGGTAACGGCTACACCTTC. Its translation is CASSYSDRGNGYTF.